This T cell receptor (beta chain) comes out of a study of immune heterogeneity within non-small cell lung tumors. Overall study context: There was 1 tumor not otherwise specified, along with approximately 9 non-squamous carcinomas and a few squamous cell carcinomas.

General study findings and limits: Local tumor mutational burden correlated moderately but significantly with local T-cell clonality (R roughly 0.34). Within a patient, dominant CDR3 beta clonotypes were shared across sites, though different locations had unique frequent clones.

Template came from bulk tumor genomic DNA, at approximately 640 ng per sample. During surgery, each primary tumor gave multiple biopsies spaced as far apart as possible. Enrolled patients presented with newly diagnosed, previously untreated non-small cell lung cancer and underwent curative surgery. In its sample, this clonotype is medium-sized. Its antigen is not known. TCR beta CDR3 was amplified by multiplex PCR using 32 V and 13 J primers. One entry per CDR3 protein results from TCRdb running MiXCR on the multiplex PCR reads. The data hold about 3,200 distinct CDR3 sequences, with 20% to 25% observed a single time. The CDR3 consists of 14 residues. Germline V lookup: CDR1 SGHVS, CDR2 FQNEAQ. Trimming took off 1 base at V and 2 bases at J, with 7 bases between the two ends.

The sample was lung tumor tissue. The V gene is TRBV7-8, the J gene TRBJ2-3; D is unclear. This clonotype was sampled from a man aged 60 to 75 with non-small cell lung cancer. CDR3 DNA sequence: TGTGCCAGCAGCTTAGTGTGGTCCACAGATACGCAGTATTTT. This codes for CASSLVWSTDTQYF.